The clone carrying this T cell receptor beta chain was seen more than once but under ten times. The data originate from a study of blood T cell repertoires in COVID-19. Background on the study: Spain, Italy and the United States supplied samples that represented acute and convalescent COVID-19. Sources were T cells, B-cell-depleted T cells, or PBMCs; the material itself was cDNA or gDNA.

The CDR3 loop spans 14 amino acids. Germline trimming cut 5 bases from V and 2 bases from J; bases unmatched to any gene: 5. The germline gives CDR1 LGHNT, CDR2 FRNRAP. Original analysis: Amplification of reference gene primers provided the estimated nucleated cell counts. Produced via immunoSEQ multiplex PCR; TCRdb's table is partial and in-frame only. That table supplies the V and J calls and clone size; D and trimming were determined from the DNA. This sample yields roughly 120,000 clones, of which roughly 81% are seen a single time; about 3.4% belongs to the top ten. The specimen was peripheral blood. The chain recombines TRBV12-5 with TRBJ2-5; TRBD1 agrees at 7 bases. The clonotype was recovered from a man in his forties with acute or convalescent COVID-19. The CDR3 DNA reads as TGTGCTAGTGGTCCCGGGACAGAACAAGAGACCCAGTACTTC. Translating it yields CASGPGTEQETQYF. Based on the CDR3 plus reference TRBV12-5 and TRBJ2-5, the full variable domain is DARVTQTPRHKVTEMGQEVTMRCQPILGHNTVFWYRQTMMQGLELLAYFRNRAPLDDSGMPKDRFSAEMPDATLATLKIQPSEPRDSAVYFCASGPGTEQETQYFGPGTRLLVL.